A single T cell receptor (beta chain) is shown here with its context. The sample belongs to a study of cytomegalovirus exposure and HLA in healthy donors. With 0 bases removed from V and 7 bases from J, the gap between germline ends came to 9 bases. This CDR3 is 14 amino acids long. Germline V gene sequence: CDR1 PRHDT, CDR2 FYEKMQ (reference sequence). The PCR used 60 Vbeta and 13 Jbeta primers. Libraries were prepared by immunoSEQ multiplex PCR; TCRdb keeps only in-frame clonotypes and omits some of them. The data hold 79,000 or so clones, with approximately 79% observed a single time. The rearrangement joins TRBV13 to TRBJ2-2; D possibly corresponds to TRBD2 (5 bases). The sequence came from a woman aged 40 to 50 in good health and CMV-seropositive. What was sequenced was PBMCs. The CDR3 protein is CASSLGGKIGELFF. The DNA for the CDR3 is TGTGCCAGCAGCTTAGGCGGGAAAATCGGGGAGCTGTTTTTT.